The 30 T cell receptor beta chains given below trace back to one sample, sequenced in a study of blood T cell repertoires in COVID-19. Produced via immunoSEQ multiplex PCR; TCRdb's table is partial and in-frame only. The sample holds hundreds of thousands of clones, under 90% seen once. Sequenced sample: peripheral blood. These receptors originate from a woman between 50 and 59 years old who had recovered from COVID-19.

This chain connects TRBV12-5 to TRBJ1-3; 12 positions agree with TRBD1. The junction had 5 bases not matched to a gene; V was cut back by 2 bases and J by 3 bases. Germline lookup yields CDR1 LGHNT and CDR2 FRNRAP. CDR3 size: 17 residues. The CDR3 here is CASGLNGTGGFGNTIYF. CDR3 DNA sequence: TGTGCTAGTGGTTTGAACGGGACAGGGGGCTTTGGAAACACCATATATTTT.

The V call is TRBV10-3, the J call TRBJ2-2, with unresolved D. Germline V CDR1 and CDR2: ENHRY, SYGVKD. Deletions cut 2 bases from V and 1 base from J, with 5 bases between. The CDR3 runs to 14 residues. CDR3 nucleotide sequence: TGTGCCATCAGTGAGAACAGGAACACCGGGGAGCTGTTTTTT. This gives the protein CAISENRNTGELFF.

This clone has a handful of counts. This chain joins TRBV2 and TRBJ1-5, with 7 bases matching TRBD1. With V trimmed by 6 bases and J by 6 bases, 8 bases remained unmatched. The CDR3 runs to 14 residues. CDR1 SNHLY and CDR2 FYNNEI come from the germline V gene. CDR3 residues: CASSQGGGRQPQHF. CDR3 sequence (DNA): TGTGCCAGCAGCCAAGGAGGGGGCCGTCAGCCCCAGCATTTT. The whole variable domain, filled in from reference TRBV2 and TRBJ1-5, reads EPEVTQTPSHQVTQMGQEVILRCVPISNHLYFYWYRQILGQKVEFLVSFYNNEISEKSEIFDDQFSVERPDGSNFTLKIRSTKLEDSAMYFCASSQGGGRQPQHFGDGTRLSIL.

V is TRBV11-1 and J is TRBJ2-3; no clear D. Trimming removed 1 base from V and 4 bases from J, with 9 bases in between. Germline CDR1 SGHAT, CDR2 FQDESV (reference sequence). This CDR3 spans 14 amino acids. The CDR3 sequence is CASSLGQRADTQYF. For the CDR3, the DNA is TGTGCCAGCAGCTTAGGACAAAGAGCAGATACGCAGTATTTT.

This clone was seen a single time. The J gene is TRBJ1-2, the V gene TRBV7-2, with D possibly being TRBD1 (6 bases). CDR3 length equals 14 residues. Germline V gene data show CDR1 as SGHTA and CDR2 as FQGNSA. Trimming removed 3 bases from V and 8 bases from J, with 16 bases in between. The CDR3 protein is CASSFSGGLEGYTF. The CDR3 coding sequence is TGTGCCAGCAGCTTTTCTGGGGGCCTAGAGGGCTACACCTTC.

The genes are TRBV28 and TRBJ1-2, with D perhaps TRBD1 (6 bases). The V gene lost 5 bases and the J gene lost 4 bases, with 14 bases spanning the gap. The CDR3 length is 14 residues. Per the germline V gene, CDR1 is MDHEN and CDR2 is SYDVKM. The CDR3 loop reads CASSPFTGRYGYTF. The CDR3 DNA reads TGTGCCAGCAGTCCCTTCACAGGGCGCTATGGCTACACCTTC.

This rearrangement joins TRBV27 to TRBJ2-7; 9 nucleotides agree with TRBD1. Germline loops: CDR1 MNHEY, CDR2 SMNVEV (reference sequence). The V gene end was trimmed by 7 bases and the J gene end by 0 bases; junction bases not matched to a gene: 7. The CDR3 consists of 15 residues. For the CDR3, the DNA is TGTGCCAGCACCGGGACAGGGCTTTCCTCCTACGAGCAGTACTTC. Its protein is CASTGTGLSSYEQYF.

This clone was counted once. The V call is TRBV7-9, the J call TRBJ2-5; perhaps TRBD1 as D (6 bases). The CDR3 has 13 amino acids. The V and J ends lost 1 base and 4 bases respectively, with 7 bases between them. From germline, CDR1 is SEHNR and CDR2 FQNEAQ (reference sequence). The CDR3 DNA follows: TGTGCCAGCAGCTTAGGGGGGCGAGAGACCCAGTACTTC. Its protein is CASSLGGRETQYF.

The chain is built from TRBV12-3 or TRBV12-4 and TRBJ1-2; unclear D gene. The CDR3 has 13 amino acids. V was pared by 3 bases and J by 4 bases, with 9 bases between. The CDR3 loop is CASSFPEGYGYTF. The CDR3 nucleotides are TGTGCCAGCAGTTTCCCGGAGGGCTATGGCTACACCTTC.

The CDR3 here is CASSLSRQPLYGYTF. The CDR3 coding sequence is TGTGCCAGCAGTTTATCTCGACAGCCCCTCTATGGCTACACCTTC. J is TRBJ1-2 and V is TRBV27, with D tentatively TRBD1 (5 bases). This CDR3 region has 15 residues. CDR1 MNHEY and CDR2 SMNVEV come from the germline V gene (reference sequence). The germline V and J ends were trimmed by 0 bases and 4 bases, with 12 bases remaining between them.

This clone has only one observation. This chain links TRBV4-3 with TRBJ2-3; 8 bases are a match to TRBD1. V trimming: 1 base; J trimming: 5 bases; junction bases outside the gene matches: 5. In germline, CDR1 is LGHNA, CDR2 YSLEER. This CDR3 has 15 residues. CDR3 coding DNA: TGCGCCAGCAGCCAAGGGACAGGGCGGAAAGATACGCAGTATTTT. Amino acid sequence: CASSQGTGRKDTQYF.

The chain links TRBV6-5 to TRBJ1-2; TRBD1 is a possible D gene (6 bases). Germline CDR1 and CDR2: MNHEY and SVGAGI. V was pared by 9 bases and J by 2 bases, with 16 bases between. There are 14 residues in the CDR3. The CDR3 here is CASGEFQGNYGYTF. Written as DNA, the CDR3 is TGTGCCAGTGGGGAGTTTCAGGGGAACTATGGCTACACCTTC.

The rearrangement joins TRBV7-6 to TRBJ1-6; D is unclear. V was clipped by 7 bases and J by 8 bases, with 12 bases between them. This CDR3 has 13 amino acids. Germline-derived CDR1 and CDR2 are SGHVS and FNYEAQ. Here the CDR3 reads CASNAGSYSPLHF. The DNA of the CDR3 is TGTGCCAGCAACGCCGGGTCTTATTCACCCCTCCACTTT.

The chain is built from TRBV28 and TRBJ2-5; 7 positions agree with TRBD2. The trim removed 2 bases at V and 2 bases at J, leaving 8 bases unmatched. The CDR3 sequence is 16 residues long. The germline V gene encodes CDR1 MDHEN and CDR2 SYDVKM. The CDR3 protein is CASSLPGLGHQETQYF. The CDR3 nucleotides are TGTGCCAGCAGTTTACCCGGACTAGGTCATCAAGAGACCCAGTACTTC.

The V and J genes are TRBV7-3 and TRBJ1-2, with D unresolved. CDR3 length: 14 amino acids. V gave up 5 bases and J gave up 4 bases, with 14 bases separating them. The germline gives CDR1 SGHTA, CDR2 FQGTGA. CDR3 loop: CASSQGDGGYGYTF. The CDR3 coding sequence is TGTGCCAGCAGCCAAGGCGACGGCGGCTATGGCTACACCTTC. Full variable domain (outside the CDR3, taken from reference TRBV7-3 and TRBJ1-2): GAGVSQTPSNKVTEKGKYVELRCDPISGHTALYWYRQSLGQGPEFLIYFQGTGAADDSGLPNDRFFAVRPEGSVSTLKIQRTERGDSAVYLCASSQGDGGYGYTFGSGTRLTVV.

The V and J genes are TRBV5-1 and TRBJ1-1; D might be TRBD1 (5 bases). Deletions cut 3 bases from V and 5 bases from J, with 17 bases between. This CDR3 is built from 15 residues. CDR1 is SGHRS and CDR2 is YFSETQ in the germline V gene. The CDR3 spells CASSSVGTLGTEAFF. The DNA of the CDR3 is TGCGCCAGCAGCTCCGTCGGGACTCTCGGGACTGAAGCTTTCTTT.

This clone was seen at least ten times. The same CDR3 can be traced to other DNA sequences in this sample. This rearrangement joins TRBV28 to TRBJ1-6; 9 bases fit TRBD1. This CDR3 comprises 15 residues. V shed 1 base and J 9 bases; nucleotides not matched to a gene: 4. From germline, CDR1 is MDHEN and CDR2 SYDVKM. The DNA of the CDR3 is TGTGCCAGCAGTTTATCACAGGGGGCGGTTTCACCCCTCCACTTT. It encodes CASSLSQGAVSPLHF.

V usage is TRBV30 and J usage is TRBJ1-5; no firm D call. This CDR3 has 14 residues. Germline V gives CDR1 GTSNPN, CDR2 SVGIG (reference sequence). V lost 0 bases and J 2 bases, leaving 8 bases between the germline ends. The CDR3 loop reads CAWSVHIRNQPQHF. In DNA form, the CDR3 reads TGTGCCTGGAGTGTACACATACGCAATCAGCCCCAGCATTTT.

The genes are TRBV6-5 and TRBJ1-2, with D hard to call. Germline V gene sequence: CDR1 MNHEY, CDR2 SVGAGI. This CDR3 spans 15 amino acids. Deletions cut 6 bases from V and 3 bases from J, with 17 bases between. CDR3 amino acids: CASSPYGDTDYGYTF. DNA for the CDR3: TGTGCCAGCAGCCCATACGGGGATACGGACTATGGCTACACCTTC.

The chain employs TRBV28 and TRBJ1-2; the D gene is possibly TRBD1 (5 bases). The germline CDR1 and CDR2 sequences are MDHEN and SYDVKM. This CDR3 comprises 13 residues. Trimming pared 7 bases from V and 2 bases from J, leaving 11 bases between. In DNA form, the CDR3 reads TGTGCCAGCACCCTGGACAACAACTATGGCTACACCTTC. Amino acid sequence: CASTLDNNYGYTF.

This clone is large (0.1 to 1%) in the sample. V is TRBV6-1 and J is TRBJ2-7; TRBD1 aligns across 8 bases. The junction had 6 bases not matched to a gene; V was cut back by 3 bases and J by 5 bases. The CDR3 sequence is 14 residues long. CDR1 MNHNS and CDR2 SASEGT come from the germline V gene. CDR3 nucleotides: TGTGCCAGCAGTGAGCCGACAGGGGCCCACGAGCAGTACTTC. Translation gives CASSEPTGAHEQYF.

The chain recombines TRBV19 with TRBJ2-1, with 10 bases lining up with TRBD2. Losses at the gene ends were 7 bases for V and 6 bases for J; bases not matched to a gene: 15. Germline V lookup: CDR1 LNHDA, CDR2 SQIVND (reference sequence). CDR3 length: 17 residues. Here the CDR3 DNA reads TGTGCCAGTACCGACCTCCTTTCTAGCGGGAGACCCAATGAGCAGTTCTTC. As protein: CASTDLLSSGRPNEQFF.

This clone was picked up many times. Additional DNA sequences in this sample encode the identical CDR3. The chain carries TRBV4-3 and TRBJ2-1; 7 positions match TRBD2. The CDR3 extends over 15 amino acids. Germline V gives CDR1 LGHNA, CDR2 YSLEER. V dropped 1 base and J dropped 2; count of bases not matched to a gene: 2. CDR3 nucleotides: TGCGCCAGCAGCCAAGGGGAGGGCGCCTACAATGAGCAGTTCTTC. Protein sequence: CASSQGEGAYNEQFF.

This clone was picked up a small number of times. This CDR3 is also generated by other DNA sequences in the sample. The chain couples TRBV18 to TRBJ2-1, with D perhaps matching TRBD2 (5 bases). In germline, CDR1 is KGHSH, CDR2 LQKENI. The CDR3 spans 12 residues. V gave up 0 bases and J gave up 9 bases, with 6 bases separating them. CDR3 DNA sequence: TGTGCCAGCTCACCACCTGCGGGTGAGCAGTTCTTC. Translation gives CASSPPAGEQFF.

This chain connects TRBV6-1 to TRBJ1-2; 10 bases line up with TRBD1. Germline V gene data show CDR1 as MNHNS and CDR2 as SASEGT. Unmatched junction bases numbered 8, after V lost 3 bases and J lost 7 bases. This CDR3 region has 15 residues. The CDR3 coding sequence is TGTGCCAGCAGTGAGTCCGGGACAGGGGTTGGTGGCTACACCTTC. Translation: CASSESGTGVGGYTF.

This clone showed up just a few times. The chain combines TRBV12-3 or TRBV12-4 with TRBJ2-7; the D gene is possibly TRBD1 (5 bases). Trimming took off 6 bases at V and 8 bases at J, with 14 bases between the two ends. This CDR3 comprises 12 residues. The CDR3 region is CASSERQKQQYF. The DNA for the CDR3 is TGTGCCAGCAGCGAACGACAGAAACAGCAGTACTTC.

CDR3 nucleotides: TGTGCCAGTAAAACTAGAGCGGGGGGATGGGGTGAGACCCAGTACTTC. This gives the protein CASKTRAGGWGETQYF. The chain joins TRBV19 to TRBJ2-5; 9 positions match TRBD2. The length of the CDR3 is 16 residues. With 7 bases clipped from V and 5 bases from J, the junction kept 14 bases outside the gene matches. CDR1 is LNHDA and CDR2 is SQIVND in the germline V gene (reference sequence).

The genes are TRBV4-3 and TRBJ2-2; maybe TRBD1 (5 bases). V lost 0 bases and J 1 base, leaving 9 bases between the germline ends. Germline CDR1 LGHNA, CDR2 YSLEER. The CDR3 length is 16 residues. The CDR3 is CASSQDWTKNTGELFF. CDR3 nucleotides: TGCGCCAGCAGCCAAGATTGGACAAAGAACACCGGGGAGCTGTTTTTT.

This chain uses TRBV11-1 with TRBJ1-2; possible D gene TRBD1, 5 bases. The CDR3 runs to 16 residues. In germline, CDR1 is SGHAT, CDR2 FQDESV (reference sequence). V shed 1 base and J shed 2 bases, with 14 bases lying between them. The CDR3 nucleotides are TGTGCCAGCAGCTTAGACGGCCTCGGGGGGAACTATGGCTACACCTTC. Protein product: CASSLDGLGGNYGYTF.

This clone was picked up a small number of times. The chain carries TRBV6-6 and TRBJ2-7; D is ambiguous. The germline CDR1 and CDR2 sequences are MNHNY and SVGAGI (reference sequence). The CDR3 length is 13 residues. Trimming left V 2 bases short and J 3 bases short, with 8 bases between. The chain's CDR3 is CASSYGTDYEQYF. The CDR3 nucleotides are TGTGCCAGCAGTTACGGTACAGACTACGAGCAGTACTTC.